These 10 T cell receptor beta chains were sequenced from one sample in a study of CD4+ T cells in melanoma (dated by TCRdb to between 2020 and 2023). Libraries were constructed by the immunoSEQ multiplex PCR assay. TCRdb mirrors the immuneACCESS table, restricted to in-frame sequences. Some clones are absent from its copies; in checked studies, under half trace to an unresolved V gene, and the reason for the others is unknown. The sample records about 55,000 clones, roughly 69% of which are singletons. Jointly, the top ten make up approximately 5% of the sample. The specimen was tumor tissue. These receptor sequences come from a human donor with melanoma.

This clone was recorded a few times. The J gene is TRBJ1-1, the V gene TRBV7-6; TRBD1 might be the D (5 bases). The CDR3 is 13 residues long. V was pared by 2 bases and J by 5 bases, with 9 bases between. Germline V gene sequence: CDR1 SGHVS, CDR2 FNYEAQ. The CDR3 DNA reads TGTGCCAGCAGCTTACAGGGCTTTACTGAAGCTTTCTTT. Amino acid sequence: CASSLQGFTEAFF.

For this clone: Given a far larger clone just one base away, this is likely a sequencing read error. This specimen includes other DNA sequences encoding the same CDR3. The chain joins TRBV5-1 to TRBJ1-2, with D possibly TRBD1 on 6 matching bases. The CDR3 loop spans 14 amino acids. Germline-derived CDR1 and CDR2 are SGHRS and YFSETQ. The V end was cut by 0 bases, the J end by 6 bases, with 12 bases between. CDR3 sequence: CASSLGGAPHGYTF. The CDR3 bases are TGCGCCAGCAGCTTGGGGGGGGCTCCTCATGGCTACACCTTC.

This clone was seen a single time. CDR3 sequence (DNA): TGTGCCAGCACCCCGGGCCCGGCAGCTGAAGCTTTCTTT. Translation: CASTPGPAAEAFF. The J gene is TRBJ1-1, the V gene TRBV6-5; D unclear. The CDR3 is made up of 13 amino acids. V lost 7 bases and J lost 6, with 15 bases in between. Germline CDR1 and CDR2: MNHEY and SVGAGI.

The chain uses TRBV20-1 and TRBJ2-1, with D possibly matching TRBD2 (6 bases). Germline-derived CDR1 and CDR2 are DFQATT and SNEGSKA (reference sequence). This CDR3 spans 11 amino acids. The V end lost 3 bases, the J end lost 7 bases, and 7 bases lay between the germline ends. As DNA, the CDR3 is TGCAGTGCTAGGGAGGGGAATGAGCAGTTCTTC. Its protein product is CSAREGNEQFF.

The J gene is TRBJ1-5, the V gene TRBV28; the D is unclear. Germline V gene lookup returns CDR1 MDHEN and CDR2 SYDVKM. The CDR3 is made up of 14 amino acids. V lost 6 bases to trimming and J lost 1 base, with 10 bases between them. The CDR3, as DNA: TGTGCCAGCAGGGAGGTCTCAAGCAATCAGCCCCAGCATTTT. Encoded protein: CASREVSSNQPQHF.

V is TRBV11-2 and J is TRBJ2-3; D may be TRBD1 (6 bases). CDR3 length: 12 amino acids. Germline V gene sequence: CDR1 SGHAT, CDR2 FQNNGV. Between the trimmed V and J ends, which lost 4 bases and 4 bases, there was a span of 6 bases. The CDR3 protein is CASSSGADTQYF. In DNA form, the CDR3 reads TGTGCCAGCAGCTCAGGGGCAGATACGCAGTATTTT.

The chain carries TRBV9 and TRBJ2-2; 7 bases line up with TRBD1. This CDR3 has 13 residues. The germline gives CDR1 SGDLS, CDR2 YYNGEE. The V and J ends lost 3 bases and 6 bases, in that order; junction bases with no gene match: 2. The CDR3 sequence is CASSGTGAGELFF. The CDR3 DNA sequence: TGTGCCAGCAGCGGGACAGGAGCCGGGGAGCTGTTTTTT.

The CDR3 sequence is CASSPGTGEETQYF. The CDR3 nucleotides are TGCGCCAGCAGCCCGGGGACAGGGGAAGAGACCCAGTACTTC. The chain recombines TRBV5-1 with TRBJ2-5; 10 bases line up with TRBD1. V trimming: 4 bases; J trimming: 3 bases; junction bases outside the gene matches: 3. The CDR3 covers 14 residues. CDR1 is SGHRS and CDR2 is YFSETQ in the germline V gene.

The CDR3 region has the DNA TGTGCCATCAGTGATGTCTCTGGGGCCAACGTCCTGACTTTC. The encoded protein is CAISDVSGANVLTF. This chain joins TRBV10-3 and TRBJ2-6; no clear D. The CDR3 consists of 14 residues. V was trimmed by 3 bases and J by 0 bases, leaving 3 bases between them. The germline V gene encodes CDR1 ENHRY and CDR2 SYGVKD.

This chain joins TRBV6-5 and TRBJ1-2; D gene unclear. Deletions cut 2 bases from V and 8 bases from J, with 15 bases between. CDR1 MNHEY and CDR2 SVGAGI come from the germline V gene. CDR3 size: 14 residues. The CDR3 protein is CASSYAVEGRGYTF. CDR3 nucleotides: TGTGCCAGCAGTTACGCCGTGGAGGGCCGAGGCTACACCTTC.